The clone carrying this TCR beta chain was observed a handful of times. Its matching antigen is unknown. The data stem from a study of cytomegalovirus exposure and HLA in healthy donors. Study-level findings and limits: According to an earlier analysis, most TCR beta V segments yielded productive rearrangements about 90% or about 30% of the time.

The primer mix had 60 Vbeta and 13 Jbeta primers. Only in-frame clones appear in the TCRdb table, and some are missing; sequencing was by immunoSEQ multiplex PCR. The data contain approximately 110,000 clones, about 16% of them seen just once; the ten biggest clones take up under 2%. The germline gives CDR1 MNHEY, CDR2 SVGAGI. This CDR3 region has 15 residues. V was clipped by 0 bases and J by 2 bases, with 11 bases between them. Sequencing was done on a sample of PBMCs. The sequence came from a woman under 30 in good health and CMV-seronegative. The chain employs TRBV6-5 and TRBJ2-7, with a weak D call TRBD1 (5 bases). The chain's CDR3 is CASSYSSDNPYEQYF. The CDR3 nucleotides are TGTGCCAGCAGTTACTCATCGGACAACCCCTACGAGCAGTACTTC.